The 4 T cell receptor beta chains below all came from one sample that was sequenced in a study of T cells expressing NK-cell markers. TCRdb reanalyzed the 5' RACE reads and collapses them to one entry per CDR3 protein, without DNA. The table lists 500,000 to 600,000 distinct CDR3 sequences. The sequenced sample consisted of blood T cells: a sorted CD56 or NKG2C T cell subset, CD4+ or CD8+ T cells, or bulk PBMC T cells (not recorded which). The receptors here all came from a man aged 18-30 years in good health.

This rearrangement joins TRBV5-1 to TRBJ2-1; without DNA, the TCRdb call of TRBD2 cannot be checked. Germline V lookup: CDR1 SGHRS, CDR2 YFSETQ. This CDR3 has 16 residues. The CDR3 sequence is CASSLKGTSIGSEQFF.

The rearrangement joins TRBV29-1 to TRBJ2-7; no DNA is available, so the TRBD1 call from TCRdb remains unchecked. Germline CDR1 and CDR2: SQVTM and ANQGSEA. The CDR3 contains 13 residues. The CDR3: CSVESRETYEQYF.

The rearrangement links TRBV5-4 to TRBJ2-3; as DNA is missing, the TRBD1 call by TCRdb cannot be tested. Germline assignment: CDR1 SGHNT and CDR2 YYREEE (reference sequence). The CDR3 is made up of 15 amino acids. This CDR3 reads CASSLSAGASDTQYF.

This chain joins TRBV11-2 and TRBJ2-1; the D call of TRBD2 rests on TCRdb alone, since no DNA is present to check it. The CDR3 contains 14 residues. Germline V lookup: CDR1 SGHAT, CDR2 FQNNGV. CDR3 in amino acids: CASSRLAGVSEQFF.